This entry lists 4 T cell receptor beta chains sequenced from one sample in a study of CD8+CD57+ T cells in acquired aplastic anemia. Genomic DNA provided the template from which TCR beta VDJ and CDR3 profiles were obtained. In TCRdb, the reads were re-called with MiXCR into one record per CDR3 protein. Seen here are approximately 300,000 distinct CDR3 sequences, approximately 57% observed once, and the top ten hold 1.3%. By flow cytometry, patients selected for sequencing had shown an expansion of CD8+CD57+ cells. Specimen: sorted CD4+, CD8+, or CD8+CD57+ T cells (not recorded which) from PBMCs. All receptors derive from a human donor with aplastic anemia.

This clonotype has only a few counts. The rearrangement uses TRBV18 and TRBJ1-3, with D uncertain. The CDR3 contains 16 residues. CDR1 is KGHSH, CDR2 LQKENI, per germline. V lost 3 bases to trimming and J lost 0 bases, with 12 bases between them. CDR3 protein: CASSPQDGLSGNTIYF. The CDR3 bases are TGTGCCAGCTCACCTCAGGACGGACTCTCTGGAAACACCATATATTTT.

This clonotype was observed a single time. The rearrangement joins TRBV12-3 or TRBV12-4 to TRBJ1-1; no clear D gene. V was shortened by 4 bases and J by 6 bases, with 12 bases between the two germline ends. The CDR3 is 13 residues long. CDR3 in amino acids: CASSYNRRSEAFF. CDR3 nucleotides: TGTGCCAGCAGTTACAATAGGCGATCTGAAGCTTTCTTT.

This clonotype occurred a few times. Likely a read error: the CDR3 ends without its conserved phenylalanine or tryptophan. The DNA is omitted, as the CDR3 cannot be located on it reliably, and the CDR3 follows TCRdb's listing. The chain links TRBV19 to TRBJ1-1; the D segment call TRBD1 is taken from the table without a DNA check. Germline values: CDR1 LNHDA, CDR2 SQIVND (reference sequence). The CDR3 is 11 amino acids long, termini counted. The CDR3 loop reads CASSQGTLPFS.

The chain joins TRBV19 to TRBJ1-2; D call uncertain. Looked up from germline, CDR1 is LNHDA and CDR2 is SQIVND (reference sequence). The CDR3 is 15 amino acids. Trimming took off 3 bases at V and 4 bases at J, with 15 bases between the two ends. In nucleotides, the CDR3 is TGTGCCAGTAGTATTTTGCGAGGGCAGAGCTATGGCTACACCTTC. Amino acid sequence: CASSILRGQSYGYTF.